This entry describes one TCR beta chain. Its antigen remains unidentified. No per-base quality is available; no much larger clone lies one base away. The data were produced on an Illumina Genome Analyzer IIx. The public sequencing data were trimmed at Q25 with fastp and processed into clonotypes with MiXCR by TCRdb, which kept only in-frame beta chains. Here each entry gathers all rows of one CDR3 protein and keeps the most common genes and DNA. The sample yields 12,000 to 15,000 distinct CDR3 sequences; approximately 30% were counted once. About 16% of the sample lies in the top ten. The CDR3 starts with the cysteine, ends with the phenylalanine, and has 19 residues. Solely the CDR3 DNA is kept, with 57 bases framed from the first base. From the germline V gene, CDR1 is KGHSH and CDR2 is LQKENI. Ends trimmed: V by 0 bases, J by 12 bases; bases unmatched to a gene: 17. This entry comes from a study (dated by TCRdb to 2013 to 2014).

Sequenced input: blood. The receptor was isolated from a human donor. The chain links TRBV18 with TRBJ2-1; 13 of the junction bases match TRBD2. The CDR3 here reads CASSPPLGLAGDSADTQFF. The DNA sequence is as follows: TGTGCCAGCTCACCACCGCTCGGACTAGCGGGAGACTCTGCAGATACGCAGTTCTTC.